Each of the 15 T cell receptor beta chains below was sequenced from the same sample in a study of T cell repertoires in cytomegalovirus infection. Each CDR3 protein is one row after TCRdb ran MiXCR on the reads. The data contain 150,000 to 200,000 distinct CDR3 sequences, 17% of them singletons. Sequenced: CD8+ T cells from PBMCs. These TCRs come from a human donor in good health (CMV status not recorded). Some clones in this sample may be carry-over from other donors' samples.

This clonotype was seen a few times. This rearrangement joins TRBV6-1 to TRBJ2-1, with 7 bases aligning to TRBD1. This CDR3 has 15 residues. V dropped 3 bases and J dropped 1; count of bases not matched to a gene: 3. Germline V CDR1 and CDR2: MNHNS, SASEGT. CDR3: CASSDDRASYNEQFF. In DNA, the CDR3 is TGTGCCAGCAGTGATGACAGGGCATCCTACAATGAGCAGTTCTTC.

This CDR3 reads CASSLGLQGAGANVLTF. CDR3 nucleotides: TGTGCCAGCAGCTTAGGACTACAGGGGGCTGGGGCCAACGTCCTGACTTTC. J is TRBJ2-6 and V is TRBV7-9; 8 positions agree with TRBD1. Germline V gene sequence: CDR1 SEHNR, CDR2 FQNEAQ (reference sequence). V lost 1 base and J lost 2; bases outside the gene matches: 4. CDR3 size: 17 residues. The entire variable domain, with the rest obtained from reference TRBV7-9 and TRBJ2-6, is as follows: DTGVSQNPRHKITKRGQNVTFRCDPISEHNRLYWYRQTLGQGPEFLTYFQNEAQLEKSRLLSDRFSAERPKGSFSTLEIQRTEQGDSAMYLCASSLGLQGAGANVLTFGAGSRLTVL.

This clonotype was picked up many times. The rearrangement joins TRBV2 to TRBJ1-1; D unclear. From germline, CDR1 is SNHLY and CDR2 FYNNEI. This CDR3 region has 13 residues. V shed 4 bases and J shed 4 bases, with 10 bases lying between them. This CDR3 reads CASSGRAATEAFF. CDR3 coding DNA: TGTGCCAGCAGTGGAAGGGCGGCCACTGAAGCTTTCTTT.

This clonotype was observed a few times. The J gene is TRBJ2-6, the V gene TRBV7-8, with TRBD1 matching over 10 bases. Germline CDR1 and CDR2: SGHVS and FQNEAQ. V dropped 2 bases and J dropped 0; count of bases not matched to a gene: 10. The CDR3 length is 20 residues. The DNA of the CDR3 is TGTGCCAGCAGCTTATACGGGTCCCGGGACAGGGGCTCTGGGGCCAACGTCCTGACTTTC. Translation gives CASSLYGSRDRGSGANVLTF.

The J gene is TRBJ2-3, the V gene TRBV12-3 or TRBV12-4; TRBD2 might be the D (7 bases). CDR3 length: 14 residues. V lost 3 bases to trimming and J lost 3 bases, with 10 bases between them. Here the CDR3 reads CASSFGGPTDTQYF. In DNA form, the CDR3 reads TGTGCCAGCAGTTTCGGGGGGCCAACAGATACGCAGTATTTT.

This clonotype was recorded many times. Here the CDR3 reads CASSLNRHTGELFF. The DNA of the CDR3 is TGTGCCAGCAGCTTAAACAGGCACACCGGGGAGCTGTTTTTT. V and J are TRBV7-2 and TRBJ2-2; possibly TRBD1 for D (5 bases). V gave up 2 bases and J gave up 3 bases, with 7 bases separating them. The CDR3 is 14 residues long. Per the germline V gene, CDR1 is SGHTA and CDR2 is FQGNSA.

The genes are TRBV29-1 and TRBJ1-1; the D is unclear. The germline V gene encodes CDR1 SQVTM and CDR2 ANQGSEA. This CDR3 has 11 amino acids. V was shortened by 6 bases and J by 9 bases, with 14 bases between the two germline ends. The CDR3 DNA reads as TGCAGCGTGGACCGGAGAACACAAGCTTTCTTT. As protein: CSVDRRTQAFF.

The chain uses TRBV28 and TRBJ2-7; no reliable D call. The germline gives CDR1 MDHEN, CDR2 SYDVKM. The CDR3 spans 14 residues. Trimming removed 6 bases at V and 3 bases at J, with 15 bases between. The CDR3 here is CASRPSGIFYEQYF. The CDR3 DNA reads TGTGCCAGCAGACCCTCGGGCATCTTCTACGAGCAGTACTTC.

This clonotype was found a few times. This chain uses TRBV6-5 with TRBJ2-7; no clear D gene. This CDR3 is 15 amino acids long. CDR1 is MNHEY, CDR2 SVGAGI, per germline. Trimming took 0 bases from V and 3 from J, leaving 12 bases between them. The CDR3 DNA reads as TGTGCCAGCAGTTACTCGAGCCCCCCCTTCTACGAGCAGTACTTC. Residues: CASSYSSPPFYEQYF.

The V gene is TRBV7-2, the J gene TRBJ2-5; D perhaps matches TRBD1 (6 bases). Germline CDR1 is SGHTA and CDR2 is FQGNSA. The CDR3 consists of 15 residues. V was pared by 8 bases and J by 5 bases, with 21 bases between. The CDR3 sequence: CASASGTKNWETQYF. The CDR3 DNA follows: TGTGCCAGCGCCTCCGGGACAAAGAACTGGGAGACCCAGTACTTC.

This clonotype was recorded a few times. The chain is built from TRBV5-1 and TRBJ1-2; 7 positions agree with TRBD1. Germline assignment: CDR1 SGHRS and CDR2 YFSETQ. The CDR3 runs 15 residues. Trimming took 4 bases from V and 7 from J; bases not matched to a gene: 13. CDR3 sequence (DNA): TGCGCCAGCAGCCCAACTACCGACAGGGCATTTGGCTACACCTTC. Residues: CASSPTTDRAFGYTF.

V and J are TRBV27 and TRBJ1-1; D is perhaps TRBD1 (5 bases). Deletions cut 6 bases from V and 4 bases from J, with 15 bases between. The CDR3 length is 14 residues. The germline gives CDR1 MNHEY, CDR2 SMNVEV (reference sequence). DNA of the CDR3: TGTGCCAGCAGCCCTAAGGGGTACGGCACTGAAGCTTTCTTT. It is translated as CASSPKGYGTEAFF.

This clonotype was picked up a small number of times. The chain couples TRBV14 to TRBJ1-1; the D is unclear. Germline V CDR1 and CDR2: SGHDN, FVKESK. V was trimmed by 0 bases and J by 2 bases, leaving 7 bases between them. CDR3 length: 14 residues. CDR3 loop: CASSQDLGNTEAFF. In nucleotides, the CDR3 is TGTGCCAGCAGCCAAGATCTAGGAAACACTGAAGCTTTCTTT.

V and J are TRBV13 and TRBJ2-7, with TRBD2 matching over 9 bases. J was trimmed by 2 bases and V by 5 bases; bases with no gene match: 7. The CDR3 is made up of 15 amino acids. CDR1 PRHDT and CDR2 FYEKMQ come from the germline V gene (reference sequence). CDR3 in amino acids: CASSQDSGGPYEQYF. The CDR3 DNA is TGTGCCAGCAGCCAAGATAGCGGGGGCCCCTACGAGCAGTACTTC.

This clonotype was picked up a small number of times. The rearrangement uses TRBV9 and TRBJ2-7, with a possible D match to TRBD1 (6 bases). Germline lookup yields CDR1 SGDLS and CDR2 YYNGEE. The CDR3 contains 18 residues. Trimming cost V 0 bases and J 3 bases, with 22 bases left between them. The chain's CDR3 is CASSVAEGRGGSFYEQYF. The CDR3 nucleotides read TGTGCCAGCAGCGTAGCTGAAGGCAGGGGTGGATCTTTCTACGAGCAGTACTTC.